This TCR beta chain is from a study of blood T cell repertoires in COVID-19. The overall study: The origin of the acute and convalescent COVID-19 samples was the United States, Italy and Spain.

Authors' data handling: From reference gene primer amplification, estimates of nucleated cell counts were derived. Generated by immunoSEQ multiplex PCR, the TCRdb table keeps only in-frame clones and is missing some. V and J calls and clone size are given by that table; D and trimming were obtained from the DNA. The repertoire holds approximately 37,000 clones, with more than 75% as singletons. The CDR3 runs to 12 residues. Germline assignment: CDR1 KGHSH and CDR2 LQKENI. The germline V and J ends were trimmed by 3 bases and 3 bases, with 4 bases remaining between them. This TCR derives from a man aged 80 or over with active COVID-19. This chain uses TRBV18 with TRBJ2-3; the D is unclear. Source material: peripheral blood. The CDR3: CASSPQTDTQYF. DNA of the CDR3: TGTGCCAGCTCACCTCAAACAGATACGCAGTATTTT.